A selection of T cell receptor beta chains follows, all from one sample in a study of identical twins. MiXCR, applied by TCRdb to the 5' RACE reads, yields one record per CDR3 protein. Of 1.5 million or so distinct CDR3 sequences in the sample, more than 30% were seen once. Sequencing input: cord blood. The receptors were gathered from a newborn girl in good health. CDR3s include the opening cysteine and the closing phenylalanine or tryptophan. D genes are given only for firm matches. Clone size is stated in some rows and not others, as once, few, many or a class when expanded.

D,J,length,V,size,DNA,CDR3
TRBD2,TRBJ2-7,18,TRBV4-2,many,TGTGCCAGCAGCCAAGATTTGCTAGCGGGGGTATACTCCTACGAGCAGTACTTC,CASSQDLLAGVYSYEQYF
TRBD2,TRBJ2-1,18,TRBV7-9,-,TGTGCCAGCACCTTAAGGACTAGCGGGGGGCCCACCTACAATGAGCAGTTCTTC,CASTLRTSGGPTYNEQFF
-,TRBJ2-3,14,TRBV21-1,-,TGTGCCAGCAGCAGGGCAGGGGGCATAGATACGCAGTATTTT,CASSRAGGIDTQYF
-,TRBJ1-2,13,TRBV28,-,TGTGCCAGCAGTGGAAGGACCGCCTATGGCTACACCTTC,CASSGRTAYGYTF
TRBD1,TRBJ2-3,14,TRBV7-9,few,TGTGCCAGCAGCGCATACAGGGGGAGAGATACGCAGTATTTT,CASSAYRGRDTQYF
TRBD2,TRBJ2-2,20,TRBV2,-,TGTGCCAGCAGTGAAACCCTGGGACTAGCGGTCCCCCTCGGCACCGGGGAGCTGTTTTTT,CASSETLGLAVPLGTGELFF
TRBD1,TRBJ2-7,16,TRBV28,few,TGTGCCAGCGTACCAGGGGGCGCGCAACTAGTCTACGAGCAGTACTTC,CASVPGGAQLVYEQYF
-,TRBJ2-4,12,TRBV4-2,many,TGTGCCAGCAGCCAGGGGGGAAACATTCAGTACTTC,CASSQGGNIQYF
-,TRBJ2-5,11,TRBV10-3,many,TGTGCCTCACGGGGTCTTGAGACCCAGTACTTC,CASRGLETQYF
-,TRBJ2-7,15,TRBV6-4,-,TGTGCCAGCAGTGACGCGTGGGGGACCTACAATGAGCAGTACTTC,CASSDAWGTYNEQYF
TRBD2,TRBJ2-3,19,TRBV7-2,-,TGTGCCAGCAGCTTACTCCCTAGCGGGGGGGCGGGACCGCAGGATACGCAGTATTTT,CASSLLPSGGAGPQDTQYF
TRBD2,TRBJ2-7,14,TRBV20-1,few,TGCAGTGCTCGGACTAGCGGGACGTCTTACGAGCAGTACTTC,CSARTSGTSYEQYF
TRBD1,TRBJ2-7,14,TRBV5-1,few,TGCGCCAGCAGCTTCTACAGGGGGCAGACCGAGCAGTACTTC,CASSFYRGQTEQYF
-,TRBJ1-2,13,TRBV20-1,-,TGCAGTGCTAGAGTTGGCAATAACTATGGCTACACCTTC,CSARVGNNYGYTF
-,TRBJ2-4,16,TRBV3-1,-,TGTGCCAGCAGCCAAGTAGGGTCGGCCCTCAAAAACATTCAGTACTTC,CASSQVGSALKNIQYF
TRBD1,TRBJ2-3,14,TRBV20-1,-,TGCAGTGCTAGGAGGGACAGGGTCTTAGATACGCAGTATTTT,CSARRDRVLDTQYF
-,TRBJ2-7,14,TRBV5-1,few,TGCGCCAGCAGCTTAGGAGGGGAGACCTACGAGCAGTACTTC,CASSLGGETYEQYF
-,TRBJ2-7,10,TRBV20-1,few,TGCAGTGCCGAAAGACACGAGCAGTACTTC,CSAERHEQYF
-,TRBJ2-3,18,TRBV20-1,-,TGCAGTGCTAGTCGGCTACTAACAGCACAGATACGCAGGGATACGCAGTATTTT,CSASRLLTAQIRRDTQYF
-,TRBJ1-6,13,TRBV10-3,-,TGTGCCATCACCGGGGTGGCGAATTCACCCCTCCACTTT,CAITGVANSPLHF
-,TRBJ1-5,14,TRBV28,-,TGTGCCAGCAGTCCCGGGACAATCCATCAGCCCCAGCATTTT,CASSPGTIHQPQHF
-,TRBJ2-3,18,TRBV6-5,-,TGTGCCAGCAGTTACACTATGAGTCGCGGAACCCGCACAGATACGCAGTATTTT,CASSYTMSRGTRTDTQYF
TRBD2,TRBJ2-3,16,TRBV11-2,-,TGTGCCAGCAGTCCTATAGCGGGGCCTCAAATCAAGACGCAGTATTTT,CASSPIAGPQIKTQYF
-,TRBJ1-1,15,TRBV27,-,TGTGCCAGCAGTTTGGGCAGGGCATCTTACACTGAAGCTTTCTTT,CASSLGRASYTEAFF
-,TRBJ2-7,14,TRBV6-1,few,TGTGCCAGCACCCGGGGAAGATTCGGACACGAGCAGTACTTC,CASTRGRFGHEQYF
-,TRBJ2-5,11,TRBV29-1,few,TGCAGCGTTGAGGACGGGCTGGGGCAGTACTTC,CSVEDGLGQYF
-,TRBJ2-3,15,TRBV27,-,TGTGCCAGCAGCCCCGTCCGGGACAACACAGATACGCAGTATTTT,CASSPVRDNTDTQYF